This TCR beta chain was profiled in a study of early T cells in non-severe SARS-CoV-2 infection. At least ten counts were recorded for this clonotype. Each CDR3 protein gets one entry after TCRdb re-called the 5' RACE reads with MiXCR. This table holds roughly 41,000 distinct CDR3 sequences, 5.4% found once. The V end was cut by 5 bases, the J end by 4 bases, with 18 bases between. CDR1 and CDR2 (germline): SGHTA, FQGNSA. The CDR3 length is 15 residues. V is TRBV7-2 and J is TRBJ2-7; perhaps TRBD1 as D (6 bases). This TCR was sampled from an adult who was a healthcare worker with PCR-confirmed SARS-CoV-2 infection or an uninfected control (not recorded which). This specimen was whole blood, taken at baseline. CDR3 loop: CASSPIGGDMYEQYF. The CDR3, as DNA: TGTGCCAGCAGCCCAATAGGGGGTGACATGTACGAGCAGTACTTC.